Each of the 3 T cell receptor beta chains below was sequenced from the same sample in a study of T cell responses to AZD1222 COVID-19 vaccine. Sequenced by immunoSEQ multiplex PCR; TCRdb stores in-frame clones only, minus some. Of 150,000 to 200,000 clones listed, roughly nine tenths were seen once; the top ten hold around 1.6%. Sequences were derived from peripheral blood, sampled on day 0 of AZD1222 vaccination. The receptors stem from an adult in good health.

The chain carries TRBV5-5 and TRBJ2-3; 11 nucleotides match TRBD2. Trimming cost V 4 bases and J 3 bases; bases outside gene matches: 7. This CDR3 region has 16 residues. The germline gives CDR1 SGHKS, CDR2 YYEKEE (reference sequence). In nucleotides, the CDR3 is TGTGCCAGCAGCACAATAGCGGGAGGGCCGACAGATACGCAGTATTTT. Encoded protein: CASSTIAGGPTDTQYF.

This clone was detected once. The CDR3 sequence: CASSPLDRTNYGYTF. CDR3 nucleotides: TGTGCCAGTAGTCCTCTCGACAGAACTAACTATGGCTACACCTTC. The chain is built from TRBV19 and TRBJ1-2; D may be TRBD1 (5 bases). Germline V gene sequence: CDR1 LNHDA, CDR2 SQIVND (reference sequence). The CDR3 sequence is 15 residues long. The ends were cut back, 5 bases at V and 0 bases at J, with 13 bases in the middle. The variable domain in full, with the rest retrieved from reference TRBV19 and TRBJ1-2, is DGGITQSPKYLFRKEGQNVTLSCEQNLNHDAMYWYRQDPGQGLRLIYYSQIVNDFQKGDIAEGYSVSREKKESFPLTVTSAQKNPTAFYLCASSPLDRTNYGYTFGSGTRLTVV.

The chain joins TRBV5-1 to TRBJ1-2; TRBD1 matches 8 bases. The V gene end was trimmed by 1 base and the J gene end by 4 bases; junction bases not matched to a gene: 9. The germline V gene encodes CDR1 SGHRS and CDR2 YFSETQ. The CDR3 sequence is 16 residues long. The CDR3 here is CASSLSSAGGSYGYTF. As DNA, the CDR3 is TGCGCCAGCAGCTTGTCGAGCGCAGGGGGCTCCTATGGCTACACCTTC.